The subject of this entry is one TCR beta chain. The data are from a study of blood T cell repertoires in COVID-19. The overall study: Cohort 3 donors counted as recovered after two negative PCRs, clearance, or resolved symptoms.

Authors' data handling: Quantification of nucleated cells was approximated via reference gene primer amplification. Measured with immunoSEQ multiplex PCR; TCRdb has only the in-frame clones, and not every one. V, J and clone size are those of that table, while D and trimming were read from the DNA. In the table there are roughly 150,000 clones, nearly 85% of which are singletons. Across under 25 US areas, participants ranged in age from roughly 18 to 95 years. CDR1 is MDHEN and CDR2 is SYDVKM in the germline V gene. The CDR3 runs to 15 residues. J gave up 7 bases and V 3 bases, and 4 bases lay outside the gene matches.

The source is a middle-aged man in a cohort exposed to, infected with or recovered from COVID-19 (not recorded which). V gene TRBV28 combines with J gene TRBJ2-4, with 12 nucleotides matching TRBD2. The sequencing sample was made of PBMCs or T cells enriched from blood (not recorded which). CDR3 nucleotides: TGTGCCAGCAGTTTCCTAGCGGGAGGGGCTAACATTCAGTACTTC. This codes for CASSFLAGGANIQYF.